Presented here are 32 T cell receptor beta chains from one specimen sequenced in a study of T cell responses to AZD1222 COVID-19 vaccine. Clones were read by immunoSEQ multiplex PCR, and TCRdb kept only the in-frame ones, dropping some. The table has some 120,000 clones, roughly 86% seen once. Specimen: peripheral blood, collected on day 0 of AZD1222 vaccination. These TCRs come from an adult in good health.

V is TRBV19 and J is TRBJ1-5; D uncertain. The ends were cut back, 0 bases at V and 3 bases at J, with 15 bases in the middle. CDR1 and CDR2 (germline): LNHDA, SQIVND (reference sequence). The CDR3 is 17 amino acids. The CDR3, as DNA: TGTGCCAGTAGTATAGATTTCGGGTTTCCCTCCAATCAGCCCCAGCATTTT. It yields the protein CASSIDFGFPSNQPQHF.

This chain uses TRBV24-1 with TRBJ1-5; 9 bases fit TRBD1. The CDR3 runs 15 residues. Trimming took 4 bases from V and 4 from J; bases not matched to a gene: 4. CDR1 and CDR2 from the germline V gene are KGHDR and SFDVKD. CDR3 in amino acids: CATSEGQGRNQPQHF. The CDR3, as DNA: TGTGCCACCAGTGAAGGACAGGGGAGAAATCAGCCCCAGCATTTT.

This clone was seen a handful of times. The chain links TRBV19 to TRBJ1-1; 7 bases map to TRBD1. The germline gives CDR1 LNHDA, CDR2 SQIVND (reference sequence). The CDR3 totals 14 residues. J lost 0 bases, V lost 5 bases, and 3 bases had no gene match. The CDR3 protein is CASSVGQLNTEAFF. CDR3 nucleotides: TGTGCCAGTAGTGTGGGACAGTTGAACACTGAAGCTTTCTTT. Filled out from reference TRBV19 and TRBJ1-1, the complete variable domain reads DGGITQSPKYLFRKEGQNVTLSCEQNLNHDAMYWYRQDPGQGLRLIYYSQIVNDFQKGDIAEGYSVSREKKESFPLTVTSAQKNPTAFYLCASSVGQLNTEAFFGQGTRLTVV.

The CDR3: CSVLPPETQYF. Written as DNA, the CDR3 is TGCAGTGTCCTCCCGCCGGAGACCCAGTACTTC. This chain links TRBV20-1 with TRBJ2-5; D is ambiguous. There are 11 residues in the CDR3. Trimming stripped 7 bases from V and 5 bases from J, with 11 bases between. Germline V gene lookup returns CDR1 DFQATT and CDR2 SNEGSKA (reference sequence).

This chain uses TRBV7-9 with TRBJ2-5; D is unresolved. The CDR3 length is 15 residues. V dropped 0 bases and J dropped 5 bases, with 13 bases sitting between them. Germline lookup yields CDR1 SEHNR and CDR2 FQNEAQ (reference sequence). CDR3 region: CASSLAGISVETQYF. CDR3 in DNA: TGTGCCAGCAGCTTAGCGGGGATTTCGGTTGAGACCCAGTACTTC.

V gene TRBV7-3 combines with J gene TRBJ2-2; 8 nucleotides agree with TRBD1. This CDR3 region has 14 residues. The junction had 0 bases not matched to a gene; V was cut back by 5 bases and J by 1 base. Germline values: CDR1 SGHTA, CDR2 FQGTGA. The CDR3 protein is CASSGQGNTGELFF. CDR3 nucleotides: TGTGCCAGCAGCGGACAGGGGAACACCGGGGAGCTGTTTTTT.

The CDR3: CASSPQGAGRDEQYF. For the CDR3, the DNA is TGTGCCAGCAGCCCACAGGGGGCCGGGCGCGACGAGCAGTACTTC. The genes are TRBV7-2 and TRBJ2-7, with TRBD1 matching 9 bases. Unmatched junction bases numbered 10, after V lost 5 bases and J lost 5 bases. The CDR3 extends over 15 amino acids. Germline-derived CDR1 and CDR2 are SGHTA and FQGNSA.

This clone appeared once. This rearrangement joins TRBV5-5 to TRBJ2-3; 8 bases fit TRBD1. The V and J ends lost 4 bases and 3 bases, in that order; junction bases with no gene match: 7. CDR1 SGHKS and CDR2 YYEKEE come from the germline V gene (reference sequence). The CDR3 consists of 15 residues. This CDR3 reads CASSNRQGKTDTQYF. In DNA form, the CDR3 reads TGTGCCAGCAGCAATCGACAGGGGAAGACAGATACGCAGTATTTT.

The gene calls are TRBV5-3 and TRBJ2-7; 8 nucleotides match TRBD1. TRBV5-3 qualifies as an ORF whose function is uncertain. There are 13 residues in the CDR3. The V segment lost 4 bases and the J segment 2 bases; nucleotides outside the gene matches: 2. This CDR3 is CARSPRGPYEQYF. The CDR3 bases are TGTGCCAGAAGCCCCAGGGGGCCCTACGAGCAGTACTTC.

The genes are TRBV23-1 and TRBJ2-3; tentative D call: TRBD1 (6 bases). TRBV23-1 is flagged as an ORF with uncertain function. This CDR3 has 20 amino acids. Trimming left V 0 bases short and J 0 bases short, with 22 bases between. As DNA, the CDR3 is TGCGCCAGCAGTCAATCGCAGATTGTGGCAGGGGTCCTTAGCACAGATACGCAGTATTTT. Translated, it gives CASSQSQIVAGVLSTDTQYF.

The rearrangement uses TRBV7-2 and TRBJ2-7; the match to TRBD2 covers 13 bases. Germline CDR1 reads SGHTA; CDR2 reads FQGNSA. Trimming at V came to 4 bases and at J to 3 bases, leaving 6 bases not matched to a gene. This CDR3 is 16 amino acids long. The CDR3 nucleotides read TGTGCCAGCAGCTGGGGAACTAGCGGGGGGGGCTACGAGCAGTACTTC. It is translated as CASSWGTSGGGYEQYF.

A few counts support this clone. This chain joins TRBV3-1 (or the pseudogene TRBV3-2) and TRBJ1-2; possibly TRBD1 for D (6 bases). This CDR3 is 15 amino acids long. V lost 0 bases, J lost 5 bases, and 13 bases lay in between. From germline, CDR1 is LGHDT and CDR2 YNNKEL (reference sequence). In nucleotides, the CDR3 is TGTGCCAGCAGCCAAGAAGGCGGCAGGGGTTATGGCTACACCTTC. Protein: CASSQEGGRGYGYTF.

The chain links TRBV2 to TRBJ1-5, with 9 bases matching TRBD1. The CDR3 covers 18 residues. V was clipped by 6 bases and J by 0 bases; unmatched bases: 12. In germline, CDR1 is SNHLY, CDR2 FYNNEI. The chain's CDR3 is CASSLGTGWGNSNQPQHF. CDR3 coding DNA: TGTGCCAGCAGCTTAGGGACAGGGTGGGGAAATAGCAATCAGCCCCAGCATTTT.

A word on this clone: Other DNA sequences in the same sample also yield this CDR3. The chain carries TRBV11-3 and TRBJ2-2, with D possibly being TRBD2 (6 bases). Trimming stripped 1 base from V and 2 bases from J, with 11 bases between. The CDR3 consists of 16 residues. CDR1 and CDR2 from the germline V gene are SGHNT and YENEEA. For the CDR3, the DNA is TGTGCCAGCAGCTTAGCGGGGCGGGACAACACCGGGGAGCTGTTTTTT. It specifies CASSLAGRDNTGELFF.

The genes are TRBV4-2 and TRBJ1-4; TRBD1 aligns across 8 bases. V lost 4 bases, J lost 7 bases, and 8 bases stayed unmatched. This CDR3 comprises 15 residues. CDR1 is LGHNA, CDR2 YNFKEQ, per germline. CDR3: CASSLQRQGREKLFF. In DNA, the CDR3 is TGTGCCAGCAGCCTACAACGACAGGGGCGTGAAAAACTGTTTTTT.

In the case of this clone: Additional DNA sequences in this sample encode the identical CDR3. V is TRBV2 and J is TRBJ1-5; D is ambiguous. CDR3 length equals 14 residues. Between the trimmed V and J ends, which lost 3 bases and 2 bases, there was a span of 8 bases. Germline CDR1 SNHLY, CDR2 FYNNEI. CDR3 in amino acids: CASSEAERNQPQHF. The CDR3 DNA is TGTGCCAGCAGTGAGGCAGAACGCAATCAGCCCCAGCATTTT.

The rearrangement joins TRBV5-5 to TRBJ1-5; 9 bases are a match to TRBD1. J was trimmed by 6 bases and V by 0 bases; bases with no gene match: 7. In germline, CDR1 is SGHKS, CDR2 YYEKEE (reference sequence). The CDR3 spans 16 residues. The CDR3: CASSLALQGARQPQHF. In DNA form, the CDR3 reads TGTGCCAGCAGCTTGGCGTTACAGGGGGCTCGTCAGCCCCAGCATTTT.

The CDR3 region has the DNA TGTGCCAGCAGCTACCCCGGTGGGGGGAGCTCCTACAATGAGCAGTTCTTC. Encoded protein: CASSYPGGGSSYNEQFF. The rearrangement joins TRBV7-2 to TRBJ2-1; possibly TRBD2 for D (6 bases). The V end lost 4 bases, the J end lost 0 bases, and 16 bases lay between the germline ends. This CDR3 comprises 17 residues. CDR1 is SGHTA and CDR2 is FQGNSA in the germline V gene.

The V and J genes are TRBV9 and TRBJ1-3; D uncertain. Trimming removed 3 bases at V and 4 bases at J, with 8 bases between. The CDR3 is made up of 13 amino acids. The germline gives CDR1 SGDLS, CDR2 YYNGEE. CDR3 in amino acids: CASSDYTGNTIYF. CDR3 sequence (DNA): TGTGCCAGCAGCGATTACACCGGAAACACCATATATTTT.

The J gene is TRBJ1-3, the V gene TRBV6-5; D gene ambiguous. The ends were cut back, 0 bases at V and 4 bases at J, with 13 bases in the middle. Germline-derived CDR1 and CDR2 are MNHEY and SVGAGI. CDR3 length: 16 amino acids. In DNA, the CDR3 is TGTGCCAGCAGTTACTCGATTTCTGGGCCAGGAAACACCATATATTTT. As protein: CASSYSISGPGNTIYF.

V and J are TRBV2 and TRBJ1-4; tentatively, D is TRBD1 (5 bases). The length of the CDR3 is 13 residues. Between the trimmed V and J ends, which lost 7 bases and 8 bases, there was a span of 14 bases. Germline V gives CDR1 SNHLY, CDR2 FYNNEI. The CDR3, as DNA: TGTGCCAGCACCCCCCATCCAGGGGAAAAACTGTTTTTT. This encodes CASTPHPGEKLFF.

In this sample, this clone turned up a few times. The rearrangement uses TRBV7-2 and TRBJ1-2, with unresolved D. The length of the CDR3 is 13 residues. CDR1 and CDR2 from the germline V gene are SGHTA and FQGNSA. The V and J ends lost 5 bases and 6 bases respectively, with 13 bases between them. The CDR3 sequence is CASSVAPADGYTF. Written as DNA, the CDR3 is TGTGCCAGCAGCGTCGCTCCGGCAGATGGCTACACCTTC.

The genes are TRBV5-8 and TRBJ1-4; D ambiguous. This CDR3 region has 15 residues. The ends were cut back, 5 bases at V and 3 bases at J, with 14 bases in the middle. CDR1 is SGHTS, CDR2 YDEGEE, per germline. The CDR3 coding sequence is TGTGCCAGCAGACTCAGGACGGCCTCTAATGAAAAACTGTTTTTT. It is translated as CASRLRTASNEKLFF.

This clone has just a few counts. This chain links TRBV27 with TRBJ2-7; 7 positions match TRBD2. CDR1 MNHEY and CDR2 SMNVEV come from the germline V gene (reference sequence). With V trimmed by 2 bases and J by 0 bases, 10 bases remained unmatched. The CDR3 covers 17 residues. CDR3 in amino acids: CASSLLSGAGSSYEQYF. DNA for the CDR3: TGTGCCAGCAGTTTACTTTCGGGAGCGGGGAGCTCCTACGAGCAGTACTTC.

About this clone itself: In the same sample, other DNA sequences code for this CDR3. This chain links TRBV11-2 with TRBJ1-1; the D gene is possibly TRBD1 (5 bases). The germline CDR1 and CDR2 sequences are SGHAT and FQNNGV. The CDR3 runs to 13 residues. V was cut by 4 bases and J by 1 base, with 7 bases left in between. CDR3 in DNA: TGTGCCAGCAGCTCGCAGGGGAACACTGAAGCTTTCTTT. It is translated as CASSSQGNTEAFF.

CDR3: CASSLGSYQPQHF. The CDR3 DNA reads TGTGCCAGCAGCTTAGGGTCGTATCAGCCCCAGCATTTT. The chain has TRBV7-2 and TRBJ1-5, with no clear D. Germline CDR1 SGHTA, CDR2 FQGNSA. This CDR3 is built from 13 residues. V lost 1 base to trimming and J lost 5 bases, with 6 bases between them.

The CDR3 sequence: CASSLKAEAFF. The CDR3 bases are TGTGCCAGCAGCCTCAAAGCTGAAGCTTTCTTT. The chain carries TRBV3-1 (or the pseudogene TRBV3-2) and TRBJ1-1; D not resolved. The CDR3 covers 11 residues. Germline V CDR1 and CDR2: LGHDT, YNNKEL (reference sequence). The V end lost 4 bases, the J end lost 6 bases, and 6 bases lay between the germline ends.

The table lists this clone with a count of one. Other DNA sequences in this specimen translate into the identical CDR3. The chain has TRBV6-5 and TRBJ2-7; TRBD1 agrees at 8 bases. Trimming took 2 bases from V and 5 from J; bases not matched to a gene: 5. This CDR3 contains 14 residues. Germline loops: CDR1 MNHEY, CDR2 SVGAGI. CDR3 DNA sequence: TGTGCCAGCAGTTACGACAGGGGCAACCACGAGCAGTACTTC. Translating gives CASSYDRGNHEQYF.

CDR3 nucleotides: TGTGCCAGCAGCTACTCCGGACGAGGTGAGCAGTTCTTC. Translating it yields CASSYSGRGEQFF. J is TRBJ2-1 and V is TRBV7-8; D is unclear. Trimming stripped 4 bases from V and 9 bases from J, with 13 bases between. From germline, CDR1 is SGHVS and CDR2 FQNEAQ. The CDR3 consists of 13 residues. The full variable domain, rest sourced from reference TRBV7-8 and TRBJ2-1, is GAGVSQSPRYKVAKRGQDVALRCDPISGHVSLFWYQQALGQGPEFLTYFQNEAQLDKSGLPSDRFFAERPEGSVSTLKIQRTQQEDSAVYLCASSYSGRGEQFFGPGTRLTVL.

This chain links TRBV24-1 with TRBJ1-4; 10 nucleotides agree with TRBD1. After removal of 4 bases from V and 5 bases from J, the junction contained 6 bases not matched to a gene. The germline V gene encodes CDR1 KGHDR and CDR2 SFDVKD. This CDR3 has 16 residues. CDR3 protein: CATSDLPGQGNEKLFF. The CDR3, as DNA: TGTGCCACCAGTGACCTTCCGGGACAGGGGAATGAAAAACTGTTTTTT.

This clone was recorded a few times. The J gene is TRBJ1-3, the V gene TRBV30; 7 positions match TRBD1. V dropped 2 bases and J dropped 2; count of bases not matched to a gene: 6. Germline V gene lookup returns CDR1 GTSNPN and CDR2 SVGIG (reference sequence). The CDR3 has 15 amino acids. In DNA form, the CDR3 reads TGTGCCTGGAGTCGAAAGGGGGCGGCTGGAAACACCATATATTTT. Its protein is CAWSRKGAAGNTIYF.

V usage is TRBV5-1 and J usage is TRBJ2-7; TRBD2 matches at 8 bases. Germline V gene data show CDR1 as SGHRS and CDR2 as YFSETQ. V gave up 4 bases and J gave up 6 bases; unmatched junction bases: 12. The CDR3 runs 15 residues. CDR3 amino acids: CASSRTRGGYIEQYF. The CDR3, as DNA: TGCGCCAGCAGCCGAACCCGGGGGGGCTATATCGAGCAGTACTTC.